This TCR beta chain comes out of a study of blood T cell repertoires in COVID-19. Study at large: Samples taken during acute and convalescent COVID-19 were collected in the United States, Italy and Spain. PBMCs, B-cell-depleted T cells, or T cells provided the cDNA or gDNA that made up the material.

Sequencing was performed with immunoSEQ multiplex PCR; in TCRdb, only in-frame clones are kept and a portion is missing. This sample has roughly 73,000 clones, with roughly 85% found just once. V shed 5 bases and J 0 bases; nucleotides not matched to a gene: 11. This CDR3 region has 18 residues. Germline V lookup: CDR1 SNHLY, CDR2 FYNNEI. The specimen sequenced was peripheral blood. V usage is TRBV2 and J usage is TRBJ2-5; TRBD2 agrees at 11 bases. This sequence originates from a woman aged 60-75 years with acute or convalescent COVID-19. CDR3 amino acids: CASSPGLAGGINQETQYF. CDR3 bases: TGTGCCAGCAGTCCCGGCCTAGCGGGGGGCATAAACCAAGAGACCCAGTACTTC.